In this sample, the clone carrying this TCR beta chain turned up once. Tumor samples were obtained before definitive surgery or chemotherapy. The germline V gene has CDR1 SGHNT and CDR2 YYREEE (reference sequence). The J segment lost 0 bases and the V segment lost 4 bases, leaving 5 bases of the junction unmatched. The CDR3 runs to 18 residues. Data came from immunoSEQ multiplex PCR; TCRdb stores just in-frame clones and leaves some out. The sample carries roughly 20,000 clones, approximately 81% recorded once. This entry comes from a study of high-grade serous ovarian cancer treatment subgroups. The sequence derives from a human donor with high-grade serous ovarian cancer. Source material: tumor tissue. The J gene is TRBJ2-1, the V gene TRBV5-4; 15 bases align to TRBD2. The CDR3 bases are TGTGCCAGCAGCCGGGGGACTAGCGGGAGGACCTCCTACAATGAGCAGTTCTTC. This gives the protein CASSRGTSGRTSYNEQFF. Full variable domain (missing parts from reference TRBV5-4 and TRBJ2-1): ETGVTQSPTHLIKTRGQQVTLRCSSQSGHNTVSWYQQALGQGPQFIFQYYREEENGRGNFPPRFSGLQFPNYSSELNVNALELDDSALYLCASSRGTSGRTSYNEQFFGPGTRLTVL.